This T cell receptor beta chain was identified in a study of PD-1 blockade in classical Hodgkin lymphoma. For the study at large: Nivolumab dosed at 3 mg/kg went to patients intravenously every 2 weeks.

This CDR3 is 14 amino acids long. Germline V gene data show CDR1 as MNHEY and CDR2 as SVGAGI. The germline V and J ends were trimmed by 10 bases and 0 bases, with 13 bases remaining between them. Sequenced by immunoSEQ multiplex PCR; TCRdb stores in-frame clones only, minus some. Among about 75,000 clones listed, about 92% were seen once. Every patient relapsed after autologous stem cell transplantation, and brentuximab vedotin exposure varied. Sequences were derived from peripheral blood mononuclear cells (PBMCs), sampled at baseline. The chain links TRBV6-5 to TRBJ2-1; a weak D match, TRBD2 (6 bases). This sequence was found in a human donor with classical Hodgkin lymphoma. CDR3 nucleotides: TGTGCCATACGGGACTCGAGCTCCTACAATGAGCAGTTCTTC. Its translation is CAIRDSSSYNEQFF.